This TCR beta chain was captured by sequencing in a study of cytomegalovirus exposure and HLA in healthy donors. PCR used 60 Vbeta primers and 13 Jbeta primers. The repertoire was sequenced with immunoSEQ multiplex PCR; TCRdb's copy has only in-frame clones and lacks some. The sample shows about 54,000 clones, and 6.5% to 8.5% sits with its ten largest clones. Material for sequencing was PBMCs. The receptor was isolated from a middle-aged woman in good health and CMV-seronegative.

Here the CDR3 reads CASSSSISPRGLGYEQYF. The CDR3 DNA reads as TGTGCCAGCAGCTCCAGTATATCACCTCGCGGCTTGGGCTACGAGCAGTACTTC. The genes are TRBV7-9 and TRBJ2-7; D gene uncertain. Germline values: CDR1 SEHNR, CDR2 FQNEAQ (reference sequence). The CDR3 runs 18 residues. V lost 4 bases, J lost 3 bases, and 25 bases lay in between.